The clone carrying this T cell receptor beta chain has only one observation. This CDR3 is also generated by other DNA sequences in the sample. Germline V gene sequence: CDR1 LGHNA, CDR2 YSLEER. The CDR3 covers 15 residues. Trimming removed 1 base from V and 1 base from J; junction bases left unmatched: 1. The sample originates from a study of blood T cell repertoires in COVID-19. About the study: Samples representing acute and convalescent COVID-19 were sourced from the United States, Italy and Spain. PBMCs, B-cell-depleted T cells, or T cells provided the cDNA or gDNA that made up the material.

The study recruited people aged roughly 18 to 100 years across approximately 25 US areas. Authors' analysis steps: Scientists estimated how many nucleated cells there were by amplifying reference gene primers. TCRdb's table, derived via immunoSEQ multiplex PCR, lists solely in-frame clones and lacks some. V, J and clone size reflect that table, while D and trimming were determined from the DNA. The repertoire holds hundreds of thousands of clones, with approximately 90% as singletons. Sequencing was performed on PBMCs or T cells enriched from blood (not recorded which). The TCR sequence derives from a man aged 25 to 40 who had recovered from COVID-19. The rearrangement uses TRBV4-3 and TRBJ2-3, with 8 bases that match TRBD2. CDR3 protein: CASSQGAGGTDTQYF. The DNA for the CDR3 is TGCGCCAGCAGCCAAGGAGCGGGGGGCACAGATACGCAGTATTTT.